These 20 T cell receptor beta chains came from one sample sequenced in a study of beta chain features in type 1 diabetes. The isolated RNA, all of it, was reverse transcribed, so expressed TCRB transcripts were what got sequenced. Method: immunoSEQ multiplex PCR; TCRdb's copy keeps in-frame clones and lacks some. The top ten hold 0.035% to 0.05% of the sample, which has around 500,000 clones, about an eighth seen once. The sequenced sample was naive CD4+ T cells from blood. Source of these receptors: a woman under 30 in good health.

This clone was picked up a small number of times. The chain's CDR3 is CSGGRSLQETQYF. CDR3 sequence (DNA): TGCAGCGGGGGCCGATCCCTCCAAGAGACCCAGTACTTC. This chain links TRBV29-1 with TRBJ2-5; D possibly corresponds to TRBD1 (5 bases). The V and J ends lost 7 bases and 1 base respectively, with 13 bases between them. Germline V gene sequence: CDR1 SQVTM, CDR2 ANQGSEA. There are 13 residues in the CDR3.

V gene TRBV30 combines with J gene TRBJ2-7; D unclear. Germline assignment: CDR1 GTSNPN and CDR2 SVGIG (reference sequence). Deletions cut 2 bases from V and 6 bases from J, with 17 bases between. CDR3 length: 14 residues. The CDR3 sequence is CAWSLVGVLAEQYF. The CDR3 coding sequence is TGTGCCTGGAGTCTGGTTGGGGTGTTGGCCGAGCAGTACTTC.

A few counts support this clone. The V gene is TRBV29-1, the J gene TRBJ2-7, with TRBD1 as a possible D gene (5 bases). This CDR3 is built from 11 residues. CDR1 is SQVTM, CDR2 ANQGSEA, per germline. The V and J ends lost 6 bases and 2 bases respectively, with 8 bases between them. CDR3 in amino acids: CSVRGPYEQYF. CDR3 bases: TGCAGCGTAAGGGGTCCCTACGAGCAGTACTTC.

Turning to this clone: This CDR3 is also generated by other DNA sequences in the sample. The chain joins TRBV29-1 to TRBJ2-3; D is possibly TRBD1 (5 bases). Germline CDR1 SQVTM, CDR2 ANQGSEA. The CDR3 length is 14 residues. V lost 6 bases and J 2 bases, leaving 15 bases between the germline ends. The CDR3 is CSVGQGTTTDTQYF. For the CDR3, the DNA is TGCAGCGTCGGTCAGGGTACTACCACAGATACGCAGTATTTT.

This sequence joins TRBV4-2 and TRBJ2-7; D not resolved. The CDR3 spans 13 residues. Germline V gives CDR1 LGHNA, CDR2 YNFKEQ. V lost 1 base and J 2 bases, leaving 6 bases between the germline ends. The DNA for the CDR3 is TGTGCCAGCAGCCAAGGGCCGACCTACGAGCAGTACGTC. It is translated as CASSQGPTYEQYV.

This clone has only a few counts. The rearrangement joins TRBV29-1 to TRBJ1-4; 7 nucleotides align to TRBD1. Germline V lookup: CDR1 SQVTM, CDR2 ANQGSEA. V dropped 6 bases and J dropped 5; count of bases not matched to a gene: 6. The length of the CDR3 is 13 residues. CDR3 in DNA: TGCAGCGTCGGCGACAGGGTGAATGAAAAACTGTTTTTT. This codes for CSVGDRVNEKLFF.

This clone was detected only a few times. The chain carries TRBV4-3 and TRBJ2-2; no firm D call. The germline gives CDR1 LGHNA, CDR2 YSLEER. This CDR3 is 14 amino acids long. V dropped 2 bases and J dropped 5 bases, with 9 bases sitting between them. CDR3 region: CASSQYFGTGELFF. Written as DNA, the CDR3 is TGCGCCAGCAGCCAATACTTCGGGACCGGGGAGCTGTTTTTT.

This clone occurred a few times. This sequence joins TRBV29-1 and TRBJ2-3; D is undetermined. Germline CDR1 and CDR2: SQVTM and ANQGSEA. Trimming took 6 bases from V and 2 from J, leaving 9 bases between them. This CDR3 contains 12 residues. The CDR3 nucleotides are TGCAGCGTAGAGACCGACACAGATACGCAGTATTTT. Amino acids: CSVETDTDTQYF.

V and J are TRBV7-9 and TRBJ1-4, with D tentatively TRBD1 (6 bases). The V end lost 4 bases, the J end lost 6 bases, and 15 bases lay between the germline ends. This CDR3 region has 15 residues. Germline assignment: CDR1 SEHNR and CDR2 FQNEAQ (reference sequence). The CDR3 region is CASSSNRAGDEKLFF. The CDR3, as DNA: TGTGCCAGCAGCTCGAACAGGGCTGGCGATGAAAAACTGTTTTTT.

This clone has only a few counts. The genes are TRBV7-2 and TRBJ1-4, with a weak D call TRBD1 (5 bases). Trimming left V 3 bases short and J 7 bases short, with 15 bases between. The germline V gene has CDR1 SGHTA and CDR2 FQGNSA. This CDR3 region has 15 residues. The DNA of the CDR3 is TGTGCCAGCAGCTTCTCCGGGACGGAGACTGAAAAACTGTTTTTT. This codes for CASSFSGTETEKLFF.

The chain combines TRBV5-4 with TRBJ2-1; D is possibly TRBD2 (6 bases). There are 16 residues in the CDR3. The germline V and J ends were trimmed by 1 base and 0 bases, with 11 bases remaining between them. The germline V gene has CDR1 SGHNT and CDR2 YYREEE (reference sequence). The CDR3, as DNA: TGTGCCAGCAGCTTGTGGCGGGGAAACTCCTACAATGAGCAGTTCTTC. Encoded protein: CASSLWRGNSYNEQFF.

In its sample, this clone was seen a few times. This chain connects TRBV14 to TRBJ1-1; possibly TRBD1 for D (6 bases). Trimming took 6 bases from V and 0 from J, leaving 8 bases between them. Looked up from germline, CDR1 is SGHDN and CDR2 is FVKESK. The CDR3 spans 13 residues. The CDR3 loop is CASRRTVNTEAFF. CDR3 bases: TGTGCCAGCAGAAGGACAGTGAACACTGAAGCTTTCTTT.

The chain combines TRBV13 with TRBJ1-4; tentatively, D is TRBD1 (6 bases). The ends were cut back, 4 bases at V and 6 bases at J, with 15 bases in the middle. Germline values: CDR1 PRHDT, CDR2 FYEKMQ (reference sequence). The CDR3 extends over 15 amino acids. Here the CDR3 reads CASSWRQVGDEKLFF. As DNA, the CDR3 is TGTGCCAGCAGCTGGCGACAGGTTGGGGATGAAAAACTGTTTTTT.

The chain recombines TRBV30 with TRBJ1-3; 7 bases are a match to TRBD1. Trimming took 2 bases from V and 7 from J; bases not matched to a gene: 2. This CDR3 is 12 amino acids long. Looked up from germline, CDR1 is GTSNPN and CDR2 is SVGIG (reference sequence). The CDR3 nucleotides read TGTGCCTGGAGTTCGACAGGGAACACCATATATTTT. Its protein product is CAWSSTGNTIYF.

The gene calls are TRBV7-3 and TRBJ2-2; the match to TRBD1 covers 10 bases. The CDR3 is 16 residues long. With 1 base clipped from V and 6 bases from J, the junction kept 5 bases outside the gene matches. Germline assignment: CDR1 SGHTA and CDR2 FQGTGA. The CDR3 nucleotides are TGTGCCAGCAGCTTAAACCGGGACAGGGGACCCGGGGAGCTGTTTTTT. As protein: CASSLNRDRGPGELFF.

This clone was seen a handful of times. This chain connects TRBV19 to TRBJ2-2; D might be TRBD2 (6 bases). Germline-derived CDR1 and CDR2 are LNHDA and SQIVND (reference sequence). The length of the CDR3 is 13 residues. V lost 5 bases to trimming and J lost 4 bases, with 8 bases between them. CDR3 nucleotide sequence: TGTGCCAGTAGTCGGGACTCCACCGGGGAGCTGTTTTTT. Its protein product is CASSRDSTGELFF.

The chain has TRBV21-1 and TRBJ2-3. TRBV21-1 is classified as a pseudogene. The CDR3 extends over 18 amino acids. The CDR3 region is CASSKPPSGGPNTDTQYF. CDR3 nucleotide sequence: TGTGCCAGCAGCAAACCTCCCTCCGGCGGACCTAACACAGATACGCAGTATTTT.

Remarks on this clone: Distinct nucleotide sequences in the sample also encode this CDR3. This chain joins TRBV5-1 and TRBJ2-5; D may be TRBD1 or TRBD2 (5 bases each). The germline V gene has CDR1 SGHRS and CDR2 YFSETQ. V lost 0 bases, J lost 1 base, and 7 bases lay in between. The CDR3 length is 14 residues. CDR3 in amino acids: CASSLAGGQETQYF. The CDR3 bases are TGCGCCAGCAGCTTGGCTGGGGGCCAAGAGACCCAGTACTTC.

J is TRBJ2-1 and V is TRBV6-5, with a possible D match to TRBD2 (5 bases). Germline assignment: CDR1 MNHEY and CDR2 SVGAGI. The CDR3 has 11 amino acids. Deletions cut 7 bases from V and 9 bases from J, with 10 bases between. As DNA, the CDR3 is TGTGCCAGCAAATGGGGAGCTGAGCAGTTCTTC. Its translation: CASKWGAEQFF.

A note on this clone: At one end, the junction sequence differs from germline, possibly due to a read error. The V gene is TRBV25-1, the J gene TRBJ1-2; D is possibly TRBD1 (6 bases). CDR3 length: 16 amino acids. The germline gives CDR1 MGHDK, CDR2 SYGVNS. CDR3 nucleotide sequence: TGTGCCACCAGTTTATTGGGGGCCCAGGCAGTCTTCGGCTACACCTTC. Its protein is CATSLLGAQAVFGYTF.